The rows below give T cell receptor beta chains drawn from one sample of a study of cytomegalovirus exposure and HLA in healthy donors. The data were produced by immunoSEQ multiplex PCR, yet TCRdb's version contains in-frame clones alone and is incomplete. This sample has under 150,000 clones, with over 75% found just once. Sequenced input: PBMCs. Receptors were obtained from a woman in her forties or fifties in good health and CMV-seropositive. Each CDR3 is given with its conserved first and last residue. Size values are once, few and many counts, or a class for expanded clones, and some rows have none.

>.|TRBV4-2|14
CASSLQGAFYGYTF
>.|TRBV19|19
CASSITGRPRESGGSPLHF
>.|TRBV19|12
CASSSRVSPLHF
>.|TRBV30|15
CAWSVPGQNNSPLHF
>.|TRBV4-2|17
CASSQDLGTETTDTQYF
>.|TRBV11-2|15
CASSESVTGWNTIYF
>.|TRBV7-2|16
CASSSRLAGGRDEQFF
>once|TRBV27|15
CASSYMTGGNSPLHF
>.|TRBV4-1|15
CASSQQSSRDYGYTF
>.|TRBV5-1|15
CASQRATGGIETQYF
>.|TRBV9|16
CASSPTSGGAAGELFF
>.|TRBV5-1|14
CASSLAREGSPLHF
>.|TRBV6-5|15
CASRGGIGSGNTIYF
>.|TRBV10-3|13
CAIRGRGNTEAFF
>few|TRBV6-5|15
CASSYERGASYEQYF
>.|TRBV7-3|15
CASSPQNGVNYGYTF
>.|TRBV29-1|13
CSVQGAQGSPLHF
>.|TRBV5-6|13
CASSGGLAETQYF
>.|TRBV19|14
CASSNRQAPYEQYF
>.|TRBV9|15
CASSLDLGPYNEQFF
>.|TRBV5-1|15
CASTPPSGSTDTQYF
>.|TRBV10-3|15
CAISESPDGQNGYTF
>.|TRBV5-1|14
CASSYTNRESEQYF
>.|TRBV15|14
CATTQDTSGNTIYF
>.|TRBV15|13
CATSRDRSDPQYF
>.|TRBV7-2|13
CASSFQGSTEAFF
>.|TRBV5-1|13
CASTAFGNAGYTF
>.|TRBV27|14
CASSLDRGEIEQFF
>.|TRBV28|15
CASSLRGGARDTQYF
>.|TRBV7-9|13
CASSLTGNREQYF
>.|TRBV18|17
CASSPPASRQSSYEQYF
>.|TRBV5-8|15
CASSWRDRVIYEQYF
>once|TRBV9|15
CASSTRLAGGDTQYF
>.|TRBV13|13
CASSSWEGETQYF
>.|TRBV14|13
CASSQGQGVNAFF
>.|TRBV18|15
CASSPGTGNNQPQHF
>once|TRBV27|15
CASSSSGTGLNEQYF
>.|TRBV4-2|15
CASSQVSQGKNEQYF
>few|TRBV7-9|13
CASSPDRKAGYTF
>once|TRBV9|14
CASSVETSGNIQYF
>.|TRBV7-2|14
CASSLIDRQSPLHF
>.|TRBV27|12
CASSGMTGGYTF
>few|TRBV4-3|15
CASSRVPGWDEKLFF
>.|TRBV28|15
CASSLSIEINYGYTF
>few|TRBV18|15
CASSYGPDRAYEQYF
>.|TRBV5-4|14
CASSLSSSYNEQFF